This T cell receptor (beta chain) came from a study of spatial heterogeneity in lung cancer. Whole-study context: Unique TCR and UMI combinations averaged more than ten appearances each in raw reads. Study observations and caveats: More often at tumor resection than at routine follow-up, ubiquitous expanded tumor TCRs were detected in the blood.

A distinct unique molecular identifier was carried by each TCR cDNA molecule. MiXCR, run by TCRdb on the 5' RACE reads, gives a single entry per CDR3 protein. Here the sample spans some 64,000 distinct CDR3 sequences, roughly 8% being singletons. Time point meaning: sample taken at primary tumor resection. Unsorted samples of tumor, nontumor lung or frozen PBMC had their whole RNA sequenced. Donors were around 70 untreated early-stage non-small cell lung cancer patients. Comment on this clonotype: Its matching antigen is unknown.

This CDR3 contains 14 residues. V lost 7 bases, J lost 2 bases, and 5 bases stayed unmatched. CDR1 MNHEY and CDR2 SMNVEV come from the germline V gene (reference sequence). The sequence came from a female donor with early-stage non-small cell lung cancer. The specimen was PBMCs, collected at surgery. The chain couples TRBV27 to TRBJ2-3, with 8 nucleotides matching TRBD2. The CDR3: CASTRSGITDTQYF. CDR3 coding DNA: TGTGCCAGCACCCGTAGCGGGATCACAGATACGCAGTATTTT.